This TCR beta chain is from a study of blood T cell repertoires in COVID-19. In the study overall: PBMCs, B-cell-depleted T cells, or T cells provided the cDNA or gDNA that made up the material.

The Seattle patients, enrolled during active infection, were followed longitudinally. Profiling relied on immunoSEQ multiplex PCR, and the TCRdb table lists in-frame clones only, not all of them. The table lists 500,000 to 600,000 clones, 85% to 90% of them singletons. This CDR3 spans 17 amino acids. This TCR came from a woman aged 45-60 years with COVID-19, enrolled during active disease. The V gene is TRBV21-1, the J gene TRBJ2-7; the DNA was not compared with TRBD2, the D call given in the table. TRBV21-1 constitutes a pseudogene. The sample consisted of peripheral blood. CDR3 sequence (DNA): TGTGCCAGCAGCAAGTACGTCCCGGGGGACTTGGTGTACGAGCAGTACTTC. This sequence encodes CASSKYVPGDLVYEQYF.